The clone carrying this TCR beta chain has a handful of counts. These data originate in a study of blood T cell repertoires in COVID-19. Across the study: The samples span acute and convalescent COVID-19 from the United States, Italy and Spain. Sources were T cells, B-cell-depleted T cells, or PBMCs; the material itself was cDNA or gDNA.

The table came from immunoSEQ multiplex PCR; TCRdb's copy has only in-frame clones and leaves some out. This sample carries approximately 190,000 clones, roughly four fifths of them seen once, and the ten largest clones take under 7.5%. V lost 4 bases and J lost 3; bases outside the gene matches: 9. This CDR3 has 15 residues. In germline, CDR1 is SGHDN, CDR2 FVKESK. Sequenced: peripheral blood. The gene calls are TRBV14 and TRBJ2-7; 7 bases map to TRBD2. This receptor was obtained from a woman aged 40 to 50 with acute or convalescent COVID-19. The CDR3 here is CASSLLGLSVYEQYF. The CDR3 DNA follows: TGTGCCAGCAGCCTTCTGGGACTATCCGTCTACGAGCAGTACTTC. The entire variable domain, with the rest obtained from reference TRBV14 and TRBJ2-7, is as follows: EAGVTQFPSHSVIEKGQTVTLRCDPISGHDNLYWYRRVMGKEIKFLLHFVKESKQDESGMPNNRFLAERTGGTYSTLKVQPAELEDSGVYFCASSLLGLSVYEQYFGPGTRLTVT.